The 25 T cell receptor beta chains presented below share a single source sample, sequenced in a study of Graves' ophthalmopathy and Graves' hyperthyroidism. Amplified material comprised TCR beta CDR3 regions derived from RNA transcripts. First-round RT-PCR with HTBI primers preceded a second-round multiplex PCR. In TCRdb, the multiplex PCR reads were re-called with MiXCR into one record per CDR3 protein. The data hold about 240,000 distinct CDR3 sequences, with around 45% observed a single time. Sequencing was performed on peripheral blood. Receptor source: an adult man with Graves' ophthalmopathy.

A few counts support this clonotype. This chain connects TRBV5-6 to TRBJ2-2; 7 nucleotides match TRBD1. The germline V gene has CDR1 SGHDT and CDR2 YYEEEE. J was trimmed by 0 bases and V by 7 bases; bases with no gene match: 12. CDR3 length equals 17 residues. CDR3: CASSPTTQGANTGELFF. In DNA, the CDR3 is TGTGCCAGCTCACCCACCACCCAGGGGGCGAACACCGGGGAGCTGTTTTTT.

This chain connects TRBV5-1 to TRBJ1-5; unclear D gene. The CDR3 runs 17 residues. V was shortened by 0 bases and J by 1 base, with 14 bases between the two germline ends. From germline, CDR1 is SGHRS and CDR2 YFSETQ. This CDR3 reads CASSLAEVGRSNQPQHF. CDR3 DNA sequence: TGCGCCAGCAGCTTGGCCGAGGTGGGGAGGAGCAATCAGCCCCAGCATTTT.

The chain uses TRBV15 and TRBJ1-4; a possible D gene is TRBD1 (6 bases). Germline V lookup: CDR1 LNHNV, CDR2 YYDKDF (reference sequence). This CDR3 has 13 amino acids. Trimming shortened V by 6 bases and J by 2 bases, and 7 bases separated the two germline ends. CDR3 in DNA: TGTGCCACCAGAGGACAGACTAATGAAAAACTGTTTTTT. Its translation: CATRGQTNEKLFF. Combining the CDR3 with reference TRBV15 and TRBJ1-4 gives the whole variable domain DAMVIQNPRYQVTQFGKPVTLSCSQTLNHNVMYWYQQKSSQAPKLLFHYYDKDFNNEADTPDNFQSRRPNTSFCFLDIRSPGLGDTAMYLCATRGQTNEKLFFGSGTQLSVL.

The gene calls are TRBV20-1 and TRBJ1-5; no reliable D call. V lost 4 bases, J lost 1 base, and 23 bases lay in between. Germline CDR1 is DFQATT and CDR2 is SNEGSKA (reference sequence). This CDR3 contains 18 residues. CDR3 coding DNA: TGCAGTGCTACCAAGGACGGCCTCACGTTTAACAGCAATCAGCCCCAGCATTTT. Translated, it gives CSATKDGLTFNSNQPQHF.

CDR3 amino acids: CASSWPTGGAGYTF. As DNA, the CDR3 is TGTGCCAGCAGCTGGCCAACAGGGGGAGCGGGCTACACCTTC. The chain carries TRBV5-6 and TRBJ1-2; 8 bases align to TRBD1. CDR1 and CDR2 from the germline V gene are SGHDT and YYEEEE. V shed 3 bases and J 8 bases; nucleotides not matched to a gene: 9. The CDR3 has 14 residues.

This chain connects TRBV7-9 to TRBJ1-2; D gene ambiguous. The V end lost 2 bases, the J end lost 2 bases, and 6 bases lay between the germline ends. The CDR3 covers 13 residues. Germline values: CDR1 SEHNR, CDR2 FQNEAQ (reference sequence). The CDR3 loop reads CASSLNTNYGYTF. The CDR3 DNA follows: TGTGCCAGCAGCTTAAACACAAACTATGGCTACACCTTC.

A note on this clonotype: At one end, the junction sequence differs from germline, possibly due to a read error. The chain combines TRBV5-4 with TRBJ1-1; D uncertain. CDR3 length: 13 amino acids. Germline V gene sequence: CDR1 SGHNT, CDR2 YYREEE (reference sequence). The CDR3 region is CVSSAQVVTEAFF. The CDR3 coding sequence is TGTGTCAGCAGCGCCCAGGTAGTGACTGAAGCTTTCTTT.

This clonotype was counted a few times. The J gene is TRBJ2-6, the V gene TRBV5-1; no reliable D call. CDR3 length equals 14 residues. Trimming pared 0 bases from V and 2 bases from J, leaving 3 bases between. Germline-derived CDR1 and CDR2 are SGHRS and YFSETQ. The CDR3 here is CASSLDAGANVLTF. For the CDR3, the DNA is TGCGCCAGCAGCTTGGATGCTGGGGCCAACGTCCTGACTTTC.

The rearrangement joins TRBV29-1 to TRBJ1-4; TRBD1 agrees at 8 bases. J gave up 8 bases and V 3 bases, and 11 bases lay outside the gene matches. In germline, CDR1 is SQVTM, CDR2 ANQGSEA. CDR3 length: 15 amino acids. CDR3 sequence (DNA): TGCAGCGTTGATGAGGGGCCCACAGGGGGAGAAAAACTGTTTTTT. As protein: CSVDEGPTGGEKLFF.

The chain recombines TRBV7-2 with TRBJ1-4; a weak D match, TRBD1 (5 bases). This CDR3 comprises 14 residues. V dropped 2 bases and J dropped 8 bases, with 12 bases sitting between them. Germline V gene sequence: CDR1 SGHTA, CDR2 FQGNSA. Written as DNA, the CDR3 is TGTGCCAGCAGCTTAAAGGGGCGAGAGGAAAAACTGTTTTTT. This encodes CASSLKGREEKLFF.

This clonotype was found a few times. The V gene is TRBV7-8, the J gene TRBJ2-5; D might be TRBD2 (7 bases). The CDR3 is made up of 17 amino acids. V was clipped by 7 bases and J by 5 bases, with 26 bases between them. Germline-derived CDR1 and CDR2 are SGHVS and FQNEAQ. CDR3 DNA: TGTGCCAGCAATAGGATCGATACGCGGGGGCCGGGGGAGACCCAGTACTTC. Protein sequence: CASNRIDTRGPGETQYF.

The rearrangement links TRBV18 to TRBJ1-5, with 9 bases matching TRBD1. The trim removed 2 bases at V and 0 bases at J, leaving 2 bases unmatched. This CDR3 is built from 16 residues. Germline loops: CDR1 KGHSH, CDR2 LQKENI. In DNA, the CDR3 is TGTGCCAGCTCACCAGGACAGGGGAATAGCAATCAGCCCCAGCATTTT. This encodes CASSPGQGNSNQPQHF.

As regards this clonotype: At one end the junction does not follow the germline gene, possibly because of a read error. The gene calls are TRBV5-1 and TRBJ2-7; D is undetermined. The CDR3 length is 13 residues. Germline V gene lookup returns CDR1 SGHRS and CDR2 YFSETQ. The CDR3, as DNA: TGTGCCAGCAGCTTGACTCTATCCCACGAGCAGTACTTC. This sequence encodes CASSLTLSHEQYF.

In this sample, this clonotype turned up a few times. The chain is built from TRBV7-3 and TRBJ2-6; tentative D call: TRBD2 (5 bases). The length of the CDR3 is 14 residues. Germline CDR1 is SGHTA and CDR2 is FQGTGA. V was pared by 5 bases and J by 8 bases, with 13 bases between. CDR3 residues: CASSLNPGTNVLTF. The DNA of the CDR3 is TGTGCCAGCAGCCTTAACCCGGGGACCAACGTCCTGACTTTC.

V usage is TRBV19 and J usage is TRBJ1-1; weak D call: TRBD1 (6 bases). The V gene lost 8 bases and the J gene lost 9 bases, with 13 bases spanning the gap. From germline, CDR1 is LNHDA and CDR2 SQIVND (reference sequence). The CDR3 length is 11 residues. The CDR3 nucleotides are TGTGCCAGTGGGGGGGCCGGCCAAGCTTTCTTT. Encoded protein: CASGGAGQAFF.

This rearrangement joins TRBV11-2 to TRBJ1-1; no clear D gene. The CDR3 has 14 residues. Per the germline V gene, CDR1 is SGHAT and CDR2 is FQNNGV. V was cut by 1 base and J by 3 bases, with 9 bases left in between. CDR3 in amino acids: CASSLGSLDTEAFF. DNA for the CDR3: TGTGCCAGCAGCTTAGGCAGTTTGGACACTGAAGCTTTCTTT.

The chain combines TRBV9 with TRBJ2-5; D possibly corresponds to TRBD2 (6 bases). V lost 2 bases to trimming and J lost 4 bases, with 9 bases between them. Germline V gene data show CDR1 as SGDLS and CDR2 as YYNGEE. The CDR3 has 13 residues. The CDR3: CASSVAGGETQYF. In DNA form, the CDR3 reads TGTGCCAGCAGCGTCGCCGGGGGAGAGACCCAGTACTTC. The full variable domain, rest sourced from reference TRBV9 and TRBJ2-5, is DSGVTQTPKHLITATGQRVTLRCSPRSGDLSVYWYQQSLDQGLQFLIQYYNGEERAKGNILERFSAQQFPDLHSELNLSSLELGDSALYFCASSVAGGETQYFGPGTRLLVL.

As for this clonotype: A junction end diverges from the germline sequence, so it may reflect a read error. The V gene is TRBV6-5, the J gene TRBJ1-2; no reliable D call. The length of the CDR3 is 13 residues. CDR1 and CDR2 from the germline V gene are MNHEY and SVGAGI. CDR3 sequence reads: CAGSQKGNYGYTF. The CDR3 coding sequence is TGTGCCGGCAGTCAAAAAGGAAACTATGGCTACACCTTC.

This clonotype has more than one count but fewer than ten. The chain combines TRBV7-8 with TRBJ2-2; D is possibly TRBD1 (5 bases). V lost 3 bases to trimming and J lost 5 bases, with 13 bases between them. The CDR3 has 15 residues. From germline, CDR1 is SGHVS and CDR2 FQNEAQ. The CDR3 nucleotides are TGTGCCAGCAGCTTGGGTAGGGGCCGAACCGGGGAGCTGTTTTTT. This codes for CASSLGRGRTGELFF. The entire variable domain, with the rest obtained from reference TRBV7-8 and TRBJ2-2, is as follows: GAGVSQSPRYKVAKRGQDVALRCDPISGHVSLFWYQQALGQGPEFLTYFQNEAQLDKSGLPSDRFFAERPEGSVSTLKIQRTQQEDSAVYLCASSLGRGRTGELFFGEGSRLTVL.

This chain connects TRBV29-1 to TRBJ1-5; D call uncertain. V was trimmed by 6 bases and J by 2 bases, leaving 11 bases between them. The CDR3 runs 13 residues. CDR1 is SQVTM and CDR2 is ANQGSEA in the germline V gene. CDR3 nucleotides: TGCAGCGTCCGAGGATCGGGCAATCAGCCCCAGCATTTT. Protein: CSVRGSGNQPQHF.

The J gene is TRBJ2-2, the V gene TRBV20-1; D may match TRBD1 or TRBD2 (5 bases each). Germline CDR1 and CDR2: DFQATT and SNEGSKA (reference sequence). This CDR3 has 13 amino acids. Trimming took 6 bases from V and 5 from J, leaving 13 bases between them. CDR3 DNA sequence: TGCAGTGCCTTTTGGGACGTGACCGGGGAGCTGTTTTTT. Residues: CSAFWDVTGELFF.

V and J are TRBV9 and TRBJ1-1; D gene unclear. Germline V gene data show CDR1 as SGDLS and CDR2 as YYNGEE. The CDR3 runs to 14 residues. V was pared by 0 bases and J by 1 base, with 7 bases between. The CDR3 DNA reads TGTGCCAGCAGCGTAGGTTTTACGAACACTGAAGCTTTCTTT. It translates to CASSVGFTNTEAFF.

V and J are TRBV20-1 and TRBJ2-7, with D maybe TRBD2 (6 bases). V shed 4 bases and J shed 2 bases, with 9 bases lying between them. The CDR3 has 12 amino acids. Germline CDR1 DFQATT, CDR2 SNEGSKA (reference sequence). The DNA of the CDR3 is TGCAGTGCTATGCGGGGCCCCTACGAGCAGTACTTC. Protein product: CSAMRGPYEQYF.

This rearrangement joins TRBV20-1 to TRBJ1-5; D not resolved. This CDR3 has 13 amino acids. V lost 0 bases, J lost 7 bases, and 10 bases lay in between. The V gene's germline CDR1 is DFQATT and CDR2 SNEGSKA (reference sequence). The DNA of the CDR3 is TGCAGTGCTAGAGACCCAGGTTGGCAGCCCCAGCATTTT. As protein: CSARDPGWQPQHF.

The V call is TRBV10-3, the J call TRBJ2-7; D not resolved. This CDR3 has 13 residues. The V and J ends lost 4 bases and 4 bases respectively, with 11 bases between them. CDR1 and CDR2 from the germline V gene are ENHRY and SYGVKD. CDR3 protein: CAISVLGRYEQYF. The CDR3, as DNA: TGTGCCATCAGTGTTTTGGGTCGATACGAGCAGTACTTC.